This TCR beta chain was retrieved from a study of T cells in Graves' hyperthyroidism and ophthalmopathy. Study-level findings and limits: In blood, most of the thyroid clonotypes expanded above 0.001 were also present. The model identified upcoming ophthalmopathy a median 6.5 months ahead of onset.

Hyperthyroidism patients were newly diagnosed, had disease duration under 2 months, and were aged 18 to 65 years. Clinical symptoms, serum thyroxine and TRAb, thyroid ultrasound and orbital computed tomography together formed the diagnostic basis. This clonotype has ten or more counts. Its cognate antigen is unknown. TCR beta CDR3 sequences were amplified from RNA transcripts. RT-PCR in the first round (using the HTBI primer set) targeted the TCR CDR3. Each CDR3 protein gets one entry after TCRdb re-called the multiplex PCR reads with MiXCR. Of roughly 380,000 distinct CDR3 sequences listed, approximately 15% are singletons. The clonotype was recovered from a woman aged 55-75 years with Graves' hyperthyroidism. The sequencing input was blood.

In nucleotides, the CDR3 is TGTGCCATCAGGGGACAGGCGACCTACGAGCAGTACTTC. This gives the protein CAIRGQATYEQYF. The chain joins TRBV10-3 to TRBJ2-7; 8 nucleotides align to TRBD1. The CDR3 has 13 amino acids. CDR1 and CDR2 from the germline V gene are ENHRY and SYGVKD. Trimming took 6 bases from V and 2 from J; bases not matched to a gene: 3.